The TCR beta chain described here comes from a study of vaccination effects on CD4 cells after COVID-19. About the research overall: Two doses of BNT162b2 or mRNA-1273 vaccine were administered to participants. Study outcomes and limitations: There was marked clonal contraction among infection- and vaccine-induced clones late after vaccination. Few convalescent patients and no early post-infection timepoints were included in the study. Healthy vaccinees showed cross-reactivity with common cold coronaviruses in only 1 of 255 vaccine-induced clones.

As for this clone: Its antigen is unidentified.

Per germline, CDR1 LNHDA and CDR2 SQIVND (reference sequence). CDR3 length: 13 amino acids. Trimming cost V 3 bases and J 5 bases, with 11 bases left between them. Only in-frame clones appear in the TCRdb table, and some are missing; sequencing was by immunoSEQ multiplex PCR. The repertoire includes approximately 24,000 clones, roughly three quarters of them detected once, and 10% to 13% sits in the top ten. Viral peptide pool expansion of antigen-specific CD4+ T cells preceded sequencing in the ViraFEST assay. Once cultured for 9 to 11 days, the cells underwent separation to obtain CD4+ T cells. Prior SARS-CoV-2 infection was absent in the vaccine recipients, as shown by negative nucleocapsid antibodies.

The V call is TRBV19, the J call TRBJ2-7, with D unclear. This clonotype originated in a human donor who received a COVID-19 vaccine. The sequenced sample was CD4+ T cells from PBMCs cultured with HCoV-NL63 spike peptides, obtained before COVID-19 vaccination. The CDR3 DNA sequence: TGTGCCAGTAGTATCAGACTGGCCAACGAGCAGTACTTC. Translation: CASSIRLANEQYF.